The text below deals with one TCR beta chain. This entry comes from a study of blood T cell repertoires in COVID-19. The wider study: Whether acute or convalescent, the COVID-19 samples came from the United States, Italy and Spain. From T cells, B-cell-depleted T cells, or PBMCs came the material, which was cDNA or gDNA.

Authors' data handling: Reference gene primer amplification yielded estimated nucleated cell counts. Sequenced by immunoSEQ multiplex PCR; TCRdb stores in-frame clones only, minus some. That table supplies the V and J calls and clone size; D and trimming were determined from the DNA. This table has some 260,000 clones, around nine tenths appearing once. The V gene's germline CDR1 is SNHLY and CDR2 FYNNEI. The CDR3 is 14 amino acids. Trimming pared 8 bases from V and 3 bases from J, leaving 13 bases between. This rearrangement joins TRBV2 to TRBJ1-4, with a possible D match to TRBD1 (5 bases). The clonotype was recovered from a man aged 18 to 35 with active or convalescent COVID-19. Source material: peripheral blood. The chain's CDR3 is CASRQGLSNEKLFF. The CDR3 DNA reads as TGTGCCAGCCGGCAGGGTCTGTCTAATGAAAAACTGTTTTTT.